The next 29 T cell receptor beta chains were all read from a single sample in a study of T-cell memory formation after mild COVID-19. TCRdb re-derived calls from the 5' RACE reads in MiXCR, one entry per CDR3 protein. The table has fewer than 200,000 distinct CDR3 sequences, approximately 17% seen once. Sequences were obtained from PBMCs or a T cell subset sorted from them (not recorded which). Receptor source: a man between 18 and 35 years old who had mild COVID-19 (a few samples of this study predate the infection). Cell type and time point are not known.

This clonotype was seen more than once but under ten times. The V and J genes are TRBV3-1 and TRBJ1-1; D remains ambiguous. Per germline, CDR1 LGHDT and CDR2 YNNKEL (reference sequence). The length of the CDR3 is 14 residues. Trimming took 2 bases from V and 7 from J, leaving 14 bases between them. CDR3 DNA: TGTGCCAGCAGCCAAAGAACGACAACGGTTGAAGCTTTCTTT. Residues: CASSQRTTTVEAFF.

The chain couples TRBV5-4 to TRBJ2-3; D perhaps matches TRBD1 (5 bases). V lost 3 bases to trimming and J lost 10 bases, with 12 bases between them. This CDR3 comprises 12 residues. Germline V gives CDR1 SGHNT, CDR2 YYREEE (reference sequence). CDR3 sequence (DNA): TGTGCCAGCAGCTCGACTGAACAGGCGCAGTATTTT. Protein product: CASSSTEQAQYF. Filled out from reference TRBV5-4 and TRBJ2-3, the complete variable domain reads ETGVTQSPTHLIKTRGQQVTLRCSSQSGHNTVSWYQQALGQGPQFIFQYYREEENGRGNFPPRFSGLQFPNYSSELNVNALELDDSALYLCASSSTEQAQYFGPGTRLTVL.

The chain couples TRBV7-9 to TRBJ2-3; 10 bases are shared with TRBD1. Germline CDR1 SEHNR, CDR2 FQNEAQ (reference sequence). CDR3 length: 15 residues. The J segment lost 5 bases and the V segment lost 5 bases, leaving 7 bases of the junction unmatched. CDR3 DNA: TGTGCCAGCAGCAAGGGACAGGGGATTAGAGATACGCAGTATTTT. Translating gives CASSKGQGIRDTQYF.

This chain uses TRBV29-1 with TRBJ1-2, with D hard to call. Trimming took 6 bases from V and 2 from J, leaving 7 bases between them. The CDR3 extends over 11 amino acids. Looked up from germline, CDR1 is SQVTM and CDR2 is ANQGSEA. CDR3 sequence (DNA): TGCAGCGTAGGGCAGAACTATGGCTACACCTTC. Residues: CSVGQNYGYTF.

This clonotype has just a few counts. The CDR3 protein is CASSLAVGTGANVLTF. CDR3 in DNA: TGCGCCAGCAGCCTAGCCGTCGGAACTGGGGCCAACGTCCTGACTTTC. The chain uses TRBV4-3 and TRBJ2-6; no clear D gene. The CDR3 runs to 16 residues. Trimming took off 4 bases at V and 2 bases at J, with 12 bases between the two ends. The germline V gene encodes CDR1 LGHNA and CDR2 YSLEER.

The rearrangement uses TRBV7-3 and TRBJ2-5; TRBD1 matches 9 bases. Germline V gene lookup returns CDR1 SGHTA and CDR2 FQGTGA. This CDR3 region has 14 residues. After removal of 3 bases from V and 5 bases from J, the junction contained 4 bases not matched to a gene. CDR3 DNA sequence: TGTGCCAGCAGCTTGGGGACAGGGATGGAGACCCAGTACTTC. Protein sequence: CASSLGTGMETQYF.

The J gene is TRBJ2-2, the V gene TRBV20-1, with D tentatively TRBD1 (6 bases). Germline V gene lookup returns CDR1 DFQATT and CDR2 SNEGSKA (reference sequence). This CDR3 comprises 15 residues. The V gene lost 6 bases and the J gene lost 3 bases, with 17 bases spanning the gap. CDR3: CSAPPRGIYTGELFF. The CDR3 DNA follows: TGCAGTGCCCCCCCCAGGGGAATTTACACCGGGGAGCTGTTTTTT.

This clonotype was detected only a few times. The chain has TRBV5-1 and TRBJ1-2; D gene uncertain. V lost 1 base to trimming and J lost 10 bases, with 23 bases between them. This CDR3 has 16 residues. Germline loops: CDR1 SGHRS, CDR2 YFSETQ. The CDR3, as DNA: TGCGCCAGCAGCTTGACCACCCTGGGGTCGGCTCGCCTCTACACCTTC. Translated, it gives CASSLTTLGSARLYTF.

This clonotype has more than one count but fewer than ten. This chain joins TRBV28 and TRBJ2-3, with 11 bases that match TRBD2. After removal of 7 bases from V and 2 bases from J, the junction contained 5 bases not matched to a gene. In germline, CDR1 is MDHEN, CDR2 SYDVKM. This CDR3 is 15 amino acids long. The CDR3 loop reads CASNGLAGYTDTQYF. The DNA of the CDR3 is TGTGCCAGCAATGGACTAGCGGGCTACACAGATACGCAGTATTTT. Variable domain in full (rest from reference TRBV28 and TRBJ2-3): DVKVTQSSRYLVKRTGEKVFLECVQDMDHENMFWYRQDPGLGLRLIYFSYDVKMKEKGDIPEGYSVSREKKERFSLILESASTNQTSMYLCASNGLAGYTDTQYFGPGTRLTVL.

This rearrangement joins TRBV19 to TRBJ2-3; weak D call: TRBD2 (6 bases). This CDR3 spans 14 amino acids. V was clipped by 6 bases and J by 8 bases, with 18 bases between them. Germline V gene data show CDR1 as LNHDA and CDR2 as SQIVND (reference sequence). The DNA for the CDR3 is TGTGCCAGTAGCGGGGGTATCCGCGGAGGTACGCAGTATTTT. Its protein is CASSGGIRGGTQYF.

The gene calls are TRBV11-2 and TRBJ1-5; TRBD1 matches at 8 bases. The CDR3 runs 17 residues. Germline CDR1 is SGHAT and CDR2 is FQNNGV. J was trimmed by 3 bases and V by 5 bases; bases with no gene match: 12. The CDR3, as DNA: TGTGCCAGCAGCGCAAAGACAGGGGCGAGGGACAATCAGCCCCAGCATTTT. It yields the protein CASSAKTGARDNQPQHF.

The chain is built from TRBV5-4 and TRBJ2-1, with D possibly matching TRBD1 (5 bases). The CDR3 has 14 amino acids. Germline V CDR1 and CDR2: SGHNT, YYREEE (reference sequence). V lost 1 base, J lost 6 bases, and 11 bases lay in between. CDR3 sequence reads: CASSLWQGINEQFF. The CDR3 DNA reads TGTGCCAGCAGCTTGTGGCAGGGAATCAATGAGCAGTTCTTC.

The chain employs TRBV5-1 and TRBJ2-5; 7 positions match TRBD2. CDR3 size: 13 residues. V lost 7 bases to trimming and J lost 1 base; unmatched junction nucleotides: 4. The germline CDR1 and CDR2 sequences are SGHRS and YFSETQ. For the CDR3, the DNA is TGCGCCAGCGGGGCGGGAGTCCAAGAGACCCAGTACTTC. As protein: CASGAGVQETQYF.

The chain is built from TRBV6-1 and TRBJ2-4; no definite D call. The CDR3 length is 13 residues. CDR1 and CDR2 from the germline V gene are MNHNS and SASEGT. The ends were cut back, 7 bases at V and 4 bases at J, with 11 bases in the middle. CDR3 nucleotide sequence: TGTGCCAGCACGGTTCAGGAAAAAAACATTCAGTACTTC. This sequence encodes CASTVQEKNIQYF.

This clonotype was picked up a small number of times. The rearrangement uses TRBV11-3 and TRBJ1-1; tentative D call: TRBD1 (5 bases). The CDR3 has 13 residues. Germline V gene lookup returns CDR1 SGHNT and CDR2 YENEEA. Trimming took off 5 bases at V and 10 bases at J, with 17 bases between the two ends. The CDR3: CASSVGGRGPAFF. Written as DNA, the CDR3 is TGTGCCAGCAGCGTTGGGGGAAGGGGCCCAGCTTTCTTT.

This chain links TRBV29-1 with TRBJ2-1; 10 nucleotides line up with TRBD2. In germline, CDR1 is SQVTM, CDR2 ANQGSEA. J gave up 0 bases and V 0 bases, and 8 bases lay outside the gene matches. This CDR3 contains 18 residues. The CDR3 spells CSVEDPVSGGPSYNEQFF. CDR3 in DNA: TGCAGCGTTGAAGATCCCGTTAGCGGGGGGCCCTCCTACAATGAGCAGTTCTTC.

The J gene is TRBJ2-1, the V gene TRBV7-2, with D hard to call. V lost 4 bases and J 6 bases, leaving 16 bases between the germline ends. Germline CDR1 and CDR2: SGHTA and FQGNSA. The CDR3 covers 15 residues. CDR3 protein: CASSSPLSTLNEQFF. The CDR3 DNA reads as TGTGCCAGCAGCTCGCCGTTATCGACCCTCAATGAGCAGTTCTTC.

As for this clonotype: Germline and junction disagree at one end, which may indicate a read error. The chain joins TRBV12-3 or TRBV12-4 to TRBJ2-5; perhaps TRBD2 as D (5 bases). This CDR3 contains 17 residues. The CDR3 DNA sequence: TGTGCCAGCAGTTTTCTTCGGCCCGGGGAAATACAAGCGACCCAGTACTTC. Protein product: CASSFLRPGEIQATQYF.

This clonotype was observed a few times. This sequence joins TRBV3-1 and TRBJ1-6; maybe TRBD1 (5 bases). Trimming shortened V by 3 bases and J by 8 bases, and 14 bases separated the two germline ends. This CDR3 region has 15 residues. CDR1 and CDR2 (germline): LGHDT, YNNKEL (reference sequence). The CDR3 protein is CASSQITGFDSPLHF. The CDR3 DNA reads TGTGCCAGCAGCCAGATTACAGGATTCGATTCACCCCTCCACTTT.

This clonotype showed up just a few times. The genes are TRBV20-1 and TRBJ1-5; D is ambiguous. CDR3 size: 13 residues. V lost 1 base to trimming and J lost 1 base, with 5 bases between them. Germline-derived CDR1 and CDR2 are DFQATT and SNEGSKA (reference sequence). The CDR3: CSARGASNQPQHF. CDR3 bases: TGCAGTGCTAGAGGGGCCAGCAATCAGCCCCAGCATTTT.

This clonotype was observed a handful of times. CDR3 amino acids: CASSLGDRSKGYTF. The CDR3 nucleotides are TGTGCCAGCAGCTTAGGAGACCGTTCGAAGGGCTACACCTTC. The V and J genes are TRBV7-2 and TRBJ1-2; unclear D gene. V lost 1 base and J lost 8, with 14 bases in between. Germline V gives CDR1 SGHTA, CDR2 FQGNSA. The length of the CDR3 is 14 residues.

The chain couples TRBV6-6 to TRBJ2-7; D uncertain. Trimming pared 6 bases from V and 3 bases from J, leaving 12 bases between. This CDR3 has 13 amino acids. CDR1 and CDR2 from the germline V gene are MNHNY and SVGAGI (reference sequence). CDR3: CASSHWPNYEQYF. CDR3 in DNA: TGTGCCAGCAGCCACTGGCCCAACTACGAGCAGTACTTC.

The rearrangement joins TRBV7-3 to TRBJ2-2; D possibly corresponds to TRBD2 (7 bases). V gave up 1 base and J gave up 5 bases, with 14 bases separating them. The CDR3 spans 16 residues. Per germline, CDR1 SGHTA and CDR2 FQGTGA. The DNA for the CDR3 is TGTGCCAGCAGCTTAAGAGGGGGGGCGAGTACCGGGGAGCTGTTTTTT. This translates into CASSLRGGASTGELFF.

This clonotype was counted many times. The rearrangement links TRBV5-1 to TRBJ2-7; TRBD1 aligns across 10 bases. Looked up from germline, CDR1 is SGHRS and CDR2 is YFSETQ. V was pared by 7 bases and J by 4 bases, with 5 bases of the junction left unmatched. This CDR3 is 13 amino acids long. In DNA form, the CDR3 reads TGCGCCAGCCGTCGGGACAGGGGTTACGAGCAGTACTTC. Its translation: CASRRDRGYEQYF.

The table lists this clonotype with a few counts. As DNA, the CDR3 is TGTGCCAGCAGCAGAACTAGCGGGGGGGAACAAGAGACCCAGTACTTC. Residues: CASSRTSGGEQETQYF. The chain recombines TRBV3-1 with TRBJ2-5; 13 positions agree with TRBD2. This CDR3 contains 16 residues. Germline V gene sequence: CDR1 LGHDT, CDR2 YNNKEL (reference sequence). The V gene end was trimmed by 5 bases and the J gene end by 2 bases; junction bases not matched to a gene: 5.

This clonotype was counted only a few times. The CDR3 is CASSSSGTAYSPLHF. CDR3 DNA: TGTGCCAGCAGCTCCTCCGGGACAGCGTATTCACCCCTCCACTTT. This sequence joins TRBV7-3 and TRBJ1-6, with TRBD1 matching 7 bases. Germline V CDR1 and CDR2: SGHTA, FQGTGA. CDR3 length: 15 residues. After removal of 4 bases from V and 8 bases from J, the junction contained 8 bases not matched to a gene.

V usage is TRBV7-8 and J usage is TRBJ2-7, with D possibly being TRBD1 (6 bases). This CDR3 contains 13 residues. CDR1 is SGHVS and CDR2 is FQNEAQ in the germline V gene. Trimming stripped 5 bases from V and 5 bases from J, with 13 bases between. The CDR3 nucleotides are TGTGCCAGCAGCGTCGACAGGTCAAACGAGCAGTACGTC. Amino acid sequence: CASSVDRSNEQYV.

The rearrangement links TRBV2 to TRBJ1-2; possibly TRBD1 for D (5 bases). The germline V gene encodes CDR1 SNHLY and CDR2 FYNNEI. The CDR3 covers 18 residues. The ends were cut back, 2 bases at V and 3 bases at J, with 22 bases in the middle. The chain's CDR3 is CASSEIFGARIPYYGYTF. The CDR3 DNA is TGTGCCAGCAGTGAAATCTTTGGGGCAAGGATCCCCTACTATGGCTACACCTTC.

The chain has TRBV21-1 and TRBJ2-7; the D call of TRBD1 is as the table states it, not checked on the DNA. TRBV21-1 is described as a pseudogene. There are 15 residues in the CDR3. CDR3 bases: TGTGCCAGCAGCAAAGTGGGGGGACACCTCTACGAGCAGTACGTC. This sequence encodes CASSKVGGHLYEQYV.